These 10 T cell receptor beta chains came from one sample sequenced in a study of cytomegalovirus exposure and HLA in healthy donors. 13 Jbeta primers and 60 Vbeta primers were used for the PCR. This table comes from immunoSEQ multiplex PCR, and its TCRdb copy is limited to in-frame clones, with some not included. The data contain 130,000 or so clones, roughly three quarters of them singletons. The sequenced material came from PBMCs. These receptors were obtained from a woman aged 55-75 years in good health and CMV-seronegative.

The gene calls are TRBV5-1 and TRBJ1-6, with 9 bases matching TRBD1. The V gene's germline CDR1 is SGHRS and CDR2 YFSETQ. The CDR3 is made up of 14 amino acids. J lost 7 bases, V lost 5 bases, and 4 bases had no gene match. The CDR3, as DNA: TGCGCCAGCAGGTCGGGACAGGGCAATTCACCCCTCCACTTT. Translated, it gives CASRSGQGNSPLHF.

The rearrangement links TRBV20-1 to TRBJ2-7; the D gene is possibly TRBD1 (5 bases). Germline V lookup: CDR1 DFQATT, CDR2 SNEGSKA (reference sequence). V was trimmed by 6 bases and J by 6 bases, leaving 12 bases between them. The CDR3 sequence is 11 residues long. The chain's CDR3 is CSASQGGEQYF. The CDR3 nucleotides are TGCAGTGCAAGCCAGGGTGGCGAGCAGTACTTC.

The chain recombines TRBV7-6 with TRBJ2-3, with a weak D call TRBD2 (5 bases). Germline V CDR1 and CDR2: SGHVS, FNYEAQ. V lost 4 bases and J lost 2, with 13 bases in between. The CDR3 loop spans 15 amino acids. Written as DNA, the CDR3 is TGTGCCAGCAGCTCCCAATCGGGATCCACAGATACGCAGTATTTT. Its translation: CASSSQSGSTDTQYF.

This clone was seen only a few times. This chain connects TRBV4-1 to TRBJ1-1; maybe TRBD1 (6 bases). Germline loops: CDR1 MGHRA, CDR2 YSYEKL. V lost 1 base and J lost 2, with 17 bases in between. The length of the CDR3 is 17 residues. CDR3 protein: CASSQVSPGTHNTEAFF. The CDR3, as DNA: TGCGCCAGCAGCCAAGTTTCCCCCGGGACACATAACACTGAAGCTTTCTTT.

This clone was detected only a few times. This chain links TRBV30 with TRBJ1-2; D is possibly TRBD1 (6 bases). Trimming cost V 3 bases and J 4 bases, with 9 bases left between them. Germline V gene lookup returns CDR1 GTSNPN and CDR2 SVGIG (reference sequence). The CDR3 spans 12 residues. This CDR3 is CAWSAGAYGYTF. CDR3 nucleotides: TGTGCCTGGAGCGCGGGGGCCTATGGCTACACCTTC.

This clone was observed once. This chain uses TRBV4-1 with TRBJ2-5, with D possibly being TRBD2 (5 bases). The germline CDR1 and CDR2 sequences are MGHRA and YSYEKL. This CDR3 contains 11 residues. V shed 4 bases and J shed 5 bases, with 5 bases lying between them. The CDR3 is CASSRGETQYF. CDR3 in DNA: TGCGCCAGCAGCCGCGGGGAGACCCAGTACTTC.

The chain combines TRBV6-5 with TRBJ1-4; 8 nucleotides match TRBD1. Unmatched junction bases numbered 6, after V lost 4 bases and J lost 8 bases. There are 14 residues in the CDR3. Germline loops: CDR1 MNHEY, CDR2 SVGAGI. CDR3 residues: CASSLTGVREKLFF. The CDR3 DNA is TGTGCCAGCAGTTTGACAGGGGTGCGCGAAAAACTGTTTTTT.

The gene calls are TRBV29-1 and TRBJ2-3; 13 positions agree with TRBD2. Germline lookup yields CDR1 SQVTM and CDR2 ANQGSEA. Germline trimming cut 3 bases from V and 0 bases from J; bases unmatched to any gene: 18. The length of the CDR3 is 21 residues. CDR3 sequence reads: CSVEKGPGLAGNYLSTDTQYF. The CDR3 nucleotides are TGCAGCGTTGAGAAAGGCCCGGGACTAGCGGGAAACTACCTTAGCACAGATACGCAGTATTTT.

This rearrangement joins TRBV9 to TRBJ1-3, with a weak D call TRBD1 (6 bases). Trimming pared 2 bases from V and 10 bases from J, leaving 13 bases between. Germline V gene lookup returns CDR1 SGDLS and CDR2 YYNGEE. CDR3 length equals 13 residues. CDR3 protein: CASSVGQGSTIYF. The CDR3 DNA sequence: TGTGCCAGCAGCGTGGGGCAGGGGTCGACCATATATTTT.

The genes are TRBV20-1 and TRBJ2-7; D not certain. The germline V gene encodes CDR1 DFQATT and CDR2 SNEGSKA (reference sequence). V was cut by 5 bases and J by 2 bases, with 7 bases left in between. CDR3 length: 11 amino acids. CDR3 DNA: TGCAGTGCTCAGGTCGCCTACGAGCAGTACTTC. This encodes CSAQVAYEQYF.